This record concerns one TCR beta chain sequence. Its target antigen remains unknown. The input lacks base qualities; no much larger clone sits a single base away. Library creation used 5' RACE. The instrument given in TCRdb is Illumina HiSeq 2000. Template switching added a universal primer binding site, and the final cDNA carried a unique molecular identifier that allowed TCR cDNA molecules to be counted accurately. First-strand cDNA for TCR alpha and beta chains was synthesized from specific primers in the conserved constant-segment region. To control for contamination, each cDNA library was double barcoded with a SMART-Mk sample barcode plus Illumina barcodes. TruSeq adapter sequences along with Illumina sample barcodes were introduced in two successive PCR steps. TCR alpha and beta cDNA libraries were sequenced on the Illumina HiSeq platform with custom primers. For the original study's pipeline: MiGEC was used to process raw reads and extract unique molecular identifiers, and MiXCR was used to find CDR3 positions. Recombination models were inferred per individual with the repgenHMM and IGoR tools using an EM algorithm. Shared clonotypes were analyzed with the tcR package in R, and sharing was normalized by the product of cloneset sizes. Out-of-frame nonproductive sequences were analyzed to study raw recombination free of thymic and clonal selection effects. The raw public data were reprocessed by TCRdb itself: fastp quality trimming at Q25, MiXCR clonotype calling, in-frame beta chains only. Merged by CDR3 protein, the rows form single entries marked with the most common genes and DNA. These V and J calls originate from TCRdb's pipeline instead of the authors' own analysis. The sample records 240,000 or so distinct CDR3 sequences, roughly 13% of which are singletons. Of the sample, 3.5% to 5% is held by the ten largest clones.

The source of the sample is a study of identical twins (TCRdb year 2016). In terms of the full investigation: To test whether fetal clonotypes persist, this study deep-sequenced TCR alpha and beta repertoires from monozygotic twins, from unrelated adults of various ages, and from cord blood. Replicate twin experiments were performed at different times using different library preparation protocols to rule out contamination. The study at large found these results: Fewer insertions were carried by abundant cord blood beta clonotypes; a weaker similar trend was observed in young adult naive repertoires, while no such trend was observed in memory repertoires. Compared with coincidental sharing between unrelated individuals, out-of-frame TCR alpha sequences shared between twins had an excess of sequences with low generation probability. Because the same donors could not be followed over many years, the conclusions relied on cross-sectional statistical analysis. The excess sharing between twins in beta out-of-frame sequences was weaker because fewer shared sequences reduced the signal-to-noise ratio. Invariant T cells such as MAIT and iNKT could partly confound zero-insertion analyses, though diverse VJ usage argued against this for most clonotypes. Out-of-frame TCR alpha sharing in monozygotic twins was systematically underestimated by recombination models, whereas sharing between unrelated individuals was in agreement with the recombination models.

Only healthy Caucasian donors were included. The twin cohort consisted of three pairs of female monozygotic twins, all aged roughly 18 to 29 years. Miltenyi CD45RO+ enrichment and human naive T-cell isolation kits were used to isolate memory (CD45RO+) and naive T cells from PBMC. The same sample was also studied in work on yellow fever vaccine responses in identical twins. The second study's authors report: According to the authors, the vaccine-induced T cell response in identical twins seemed to be partly convergent and partly specific to each individual. Focusing on identical twins, the study followed the T cell clones that responded to the vaccine, and did so with precision.

The TCR originated in a woman younger than 30 in good health. The sequenced sample consisted of memory (CD45RO+) T cells sorted from blood. Read against the paper, the sample's cell subset or site label means: CD45RO+ enriched T cells.

The CDR3 amino acid sequence is: CSARARASGTYEQYF. In nucleotides, the sequence is TGCAGTGCTAGAGCCCGGGCTAGCGGGACCTACGAGCAGTACTTC. This sequence uses TRBV20-1 and TRBJ2-7, with 9 bases aligning to TRBD2. V is cut back by 1 base and J by 2 bases, with 6 bases in the junction unmatched. From cysteine to phenylalanine, the CDR3 is 15 amino acids long. Solely the CDR3 DNA is kept, with 45 bases framed from the first base. Sequences DFQATT (CDR1) and SNEGSKA (CDR2) are obtained from the germline V gene (reference sequence).